The rows below give T cell receptor beta chains drawn from one sample of a study of T cell responses to AZD1222 COVID-19 vaccine. Sequenced by immunoSEQ multiplex PCR; TCRdb stores in-frame clones only, minus some. The sample contains 150,000 to 200,000 clones, about nine tenths of which appear only once. Sequenced material: peripheral blood, taken 28 days after the second dose of the MenACWY control vaccine. These receptors were collected from an adult who received the MenACWY meningococcal vaccine as a control. Both conserved end residues are part of each CDR3. The D gene is left open where the match is weak. Clone size is stated in some rows and not others, as once, few, many or a class when expanded.

d_gene: TRBD1; v_gene: TRBV12-3/TRBV12-4; j_gene: TRBJ2-7; abundance: NA; CDR3aa: CASSLTGAGEQYF; CDR3nt: TGTGCCAGCAGTTTGACAGGGGCGGGCGAGCAGTACTTC
d_gene: NA; v_gene: TRBV29-1; j_gene: TRBJ1-5; abundance: NA; CDR3aa: CSVGSQGLQPQHF; CDR3nt: TGCAGCGTTGGCAGCCAGGGCCTCCAGCCCCAGCATTTT
d_gene: TRBD1; v_gene: TRBV28; j_gene: TRBJ1-6; abundance: NA; CDR3aa: CASRPGGGLNSPLHF; CDR3nt: TGTGCCAGCAGGCCAGGGGGGGGACTGAATTCACCCCTCCACTTT
d_gene: TRBD1; v_gene: TRBV28; j_gene: TRBJ2-2; abundance: NA; CDR3aa: CASFPGQITGELFF; CDR3nt: TGTGCCAGCTTCCCGGGACAGATCACCGGGGAGCTGTTTTTT
d_gene: TRBD1; v_gene: TRBV6-5; j_gene: TRBJ1-4; abundance: NA; CDR3aa: CASSQGDRNEKLFF; CDR3nt: TGTGCCAGCAGTCAGGGGGATCGGAATGAAAAACTGTTTTTT
d_gene: NA; v_gene: TRBV12-3/TRBV12-4; j_gene: TRBJ2-5; abundance: NA; CDR3aa: CASSPQGQETQYF; CDR3nt: TGTGCCAGCAGCCCTCAAGGACAAGAGACCCAGTACTTC
d_gene: NA; v_gene: TRBV19; j_gene: TRBJ2-3; abundance: NA; CDR3aa: CASNKAPRCTDTQYF; CDR3nt: TGTGCCAGTAACAAGGCGCCCAGATGCACAGATACGCAGTATTTT
d_gene: NA; v_gene: TRBV6-5; j_gene: TRBJ1-6; abundance: NA; CDR3aa: CASSQQPPGNMNF; CDR3nt: TGTGCCAGCAGCCAGCAGCCTCCGGGAAACATGAACTTT
d_gene: NA; v_gene: TRBV30; j_gene: TRBJ1-6; abundance: few; CDR3aa: CASDPNVLSSYNSPLHF; CDR3nt: TGTGCCAGTGACCCAAACGTTCTGAGCTCCTATAATTCACCCCTCCACTTT
d_gene: NA; v_gene: TRBV9; j_gene: TRBJ2-7; abundance: NA; CDR3aa: CASSADPVILYEQYF; CDR3nt: TGTGCCAGCAGCGCGGACCCAGTGATTCTCTACGAGCAGTACTTC
d_gene: NA; v_gene: TRBV6-5; j_gene: TRBJ2-7; abundance: NA; CDR3aa: CATNVQGTSYEQYF; CDR3nt: TGTGCCACCAACGTCCAGGGCACGTCCTACGAGCAGTACTTC
d_gene: NA; v_gene: TRBV18; j_gene: TRBJ2-2; abundance: once; CDR3aa: CASSPSAGTGELFF; CDR3nt: TGTGCCAGCTCACCGTCCGCTGGAACCGGGGAGCTGTTTTTT
d_gene: NA; v_gene: TRBV9; j_gene: TRBJ1-3; abundance: NA; CDR3aa: CASSAPRDTIYF; CDR3nt: TGTGCCAGCAGCGCCCCCCGGGACACCATATATTTT
d_gene: NA; v_gene: TRBV5-8; j_gene: TRBJ1-1; abundance: NA; CDR3aa: CASSLALDRNPTEAFF; CDR3nt: TGTGCCAGCAGCTTGGCCCTCGACAGAAATCCCACTGAAGCTTTCTTT
d_gene: NA; v_gene: TRBV10-3; j_gene: TRBJ1-2; abundance: once; CDR3aa: CAISESRVSTGYTF; CDR3nt: TGTGCCATCAGTGAGTCGAGGGTTTCAACTGGCTACACCTTC
d_gene: NA; v_gene: TRBV25-1; j_gene: TRBJ1-1; abundance: NA; CDR3aa: CASSEGENTEAFF; CDR3nt: TGTGCCAGCAGTGAAGGAGAGAACACTGAAGCTTTCTTT
d_gene: NA; v_gene: TRBV30; j_gene: TRBJ1-4; abundance: NA; CDR3aa: CAWSRGPNEKLFF; CDR3nt: TGTGCCTGGAGTAGGGGCCCTAATGAAAAACTGTTTTTT
d_gene: TRBD1; v_gene: TRBV29-1; j_gene: TRBJ2-5; abundance: NA; CDR3aa: CSVALTGFQETQYF; CDR3nt: TGCAGCGTTGCCCTGACAGGGTTCCAAGAGACCCAGTACTTC
d_gene: NA; v_gene: TRBV4-2; j_gene: TRBJ2-7; abundance: NA; CDR3aa: CASSQDRVPQGYEQYF; CDR3nt: TGTGCCAGCAGCCAGGACCGAGTACCACAGGGTTACGAGCAGTACTTC
d_gene: TRBD1; v_gene: TRBV27; j_gene: TRBJ1-2; abundance: NA; CDR3aa: CASRTRTGGYGYTF; CDR3nt: TGTGCCAGCAGAACCCGGACAGGGGGCTATGGCTACACCTTC
d_gene: NA; v_gene: TRBV30; j_gene: TRBJ2-5; abundance: NA; CDR3aa: CAWSVGQGYTETQYF; CDR3nt: TGTGCCTGGAGTGTCGGTCAGGGGTATACGGAGACCCAGTACTTC
d_gene: TRBD1; v_gene: TRBV6-6; j_gene: TRBJ1-2; abundance: once; CDR3aa: CASSRDRVYGYTF; CDR3nt: TGTGCCAGCAGTCGGGACAGGGTTTATGGCTACACCTTC
d_gene: NA; v_gene: TRBV28; j_gene: TRBJ2-5; abundance: NA; CDR3aa: CASSITSPVQETQYF; CDR3nt: TGTGCCAGCAGTATAACCTCCCCAGTCCAAGAGACCCAGTACTTC
d_gene: NA; v_gene: TRBV3-1/TRBV3-2; j_gene: TRBJ2-7; abundance: NA; CDR3aa: CASSSNYYEQYF; CDR3nt: TGTGCCAGCAGCAGCAACTACTACGAGCAGTACTTC
d_gene: TRBD2; v_gene: TRBV28; j_gene: TRBJ2-7; abundance: once; CDR3aa: CASIWGSGRAYEQYF; CDR3nt: TGTGCCAGCATTTGGGGTAGCGGGAGGGCCTACGAGCAGTACTTC
d_gene: NA; v_gene: TRBV2; j_gene: TRBJ1-2; abundance: NA; CDR3aa: CASTPEYGYTF; CDR3nt: TGTGCCAGCACCCCTGAATATGGCTACACCTTC
d_gene: NA; v_gene: TRBV25-1; j_gene: TRBJ1-4; abundance: NA; CDR3aa: CASSAWGALNEKLFF; CDR3nt: TGTGCCAGCAGCGCCTGGGGGGCCTTGAATGAAAAACTGTTTTTT
d_gene: NA; v_gene: TRBV6-4; j_gene: TRBJ1-2; abundance: NA; CDR3aa: CASSDSPLYGYTF; CDR3nt: TGTGCCAGCAGTGACTCGCCCCTCTATGGCTACACCTTC
d_gene: NA; v_gene: TRBV5-4; j_gene: TRBJ2-2; abundance: NA; CDR3aa: CASSSRQGPGELFF; CDR3nt: TGTGCCAGCAGCTCGCGGCAGGGGCCCGGGGAGCTGTTTTTT
d_gene: TRBD1; v_gene: TRBV5-1; j_gene: TRBJ2-7; abundance: few; CDR3aa: CASVPGQGPHEQYF; CDR3nt: TGCGCCAGCGTCCCGGGACAGGGCCCCCACGAGCAGTACTTC
d_gene: NA; v_gene: TRBV2; j_gene: TRBJ1-4; abundance: NA; CDR3aa: CASSDHRRRSEKLFF; CDR3nt: TGTGCCAGCAGTGACCACAGGAGGAGATCTGAAAAACTGTTTTTT
d_gene: TRBD2; v_gene: TRBV10-3; j_gene: TRBJ2-1; abundance: NA; CDR3aa: CAISGQGLRTSGSSYNEQFF; CDR3nt: TGTGCCATCAGTGGGCAGGGGTTAAGGACTAGCGGAAGCTCCTACAATGAGCAGTTCTTC
d_gene: NA; v_gene: TRBV5-5; j_gene: TRBJ1-2; abundance: NA; CDR3aa: CASSWGTRYGYTF; CDR3nt: TGTGCCAGCAGCTGGGGGACTAGATATGGCTACACCTTC
d_gene: TRBD2; v_gene: TRBV14; j_gene: TRBJ2-5; abundance: NA; CDR3aa: CASSHPLGLGQETQYF; CDR3nt: TGTGCCAGCAGCCATCCCCTGGGACTAGGGCAAGAGACCCAGTACTTC
d_gene: NA; v_gene: TRBV6-5; j_gene: TRBJ2-2; abundance: NA; CDR3aa: CASSYRTAGELFF; CDR3nt: TGTGCCAGCAGTTACCGGACCGCCGGGGAGCTGTTTTTT
d_gene: TRBD1; v_gene: TRBV10-3; j_gene: TRBJ1-2; abundance: few; CDR3aa: CAISESWTGANYGYTF; CDR3nt: TGTGCCATCAGTGAGTCGTGGACAGGGGCTAACTATGGCTACACCTTC
d_gene: NA; v_gene: TRBV5-4; j_gene: TRBJ1-4; abundance: NA; CDR3aa: CASSLVGTPEKLFF; CDR3nt: TGTGCCAGCAGCTTGGTCGGGACCCCAGAAAAACTGTTTTTT
d_gene: TRBD1; v_gene: TRBV30; j_gene: TRBJ2-5; abundance: once; CDR3aa: CAWSVFGRGTETQYF; CDR3nt: TGTGCCTGGAGTGTATTCGGCAGGGGGACGGAGACCCAGTACTTC
d_gene: TRBD1; v_gene: TRBV24-1; j_gene: TRBJ1-2; abundance: once; CDR3aa: CATSEWTGRYYGYTF; CDR3nt: TGTGCCACCAGTGAGTGGACAGGGCGGTACTATGGCTACACCTTC
d_gene: NA; v_gene: TRBV18; j_gene: TRBJ1-4; abundance: NA; CDR3aa: CASSPPSEGNEKLFF; CDR3nt: TGTGCCAGCTCACCACCGTCTGAGGGGAATGAAAAACTGTTTTTT
d_gene: TRBD2; v_gene: TRBV10-3; j_gene: TRBJ2-1; abundance: NA; CDR3aa: CAISEAGLGNNEQFF; CDR3nt: TGTGCCATCAGTGAAGCGGGACTAGGGAACAATGAGCAGTTCTTC
d_gene: NA; v_gene: TRBV29-1; j_gene: TRBJ2-7; abundance: NA; CDR3aa: CSVSRLVGNEQYF; CDR3nt: TGCAGCGTTTCGAGGCTAGTTGGCAACGAGCAGTACTTC
d_gene: NA; v_gene: TRBV6-5; j_gene: TRBJ1-1; abundance: NA; CDR3aa: CASSPRKDTEAFF; CDR3nt: TGTGCCAGCAGCCCCCGCAAGGACACTGAAGCTTTCTTT
d_gene: TRBD2; v_gene: TRBV5-6; j_gene: TRBJ2-7; abundance: NA; CDR3aa: CASSLYGRVAYEQYF; CDR3nt: TGTGCCAGCAGCTTGTACGGGAGGGTGGCCTACGAGCAGTACTTC
d_gene: TRBD1; v_gene: TRBV28; j_gene: TRBJ1-2; abundance: NA; CDR3aa: CASSSTGVHGYTF; CDR3nt: TGTGCCAGCAGTTCCACAGGGGTACATGGCTACACCTTC
d_gene: TRBD2; v_gene: TRBV28; j_gene: TRBJ2-1; abundance: few; CDR3aa: CASRKLAGYYNEQFF; CDR3nt: TGTGCCAGCAGAAAACTAGCGGGATACTACAATGAGCAGTTCTTC
d_gene: NA; v_gene: TRBV21-1; j_gene: TRBJ1-4; abundance: NA; CDR3aa: CASSKWGPINEKLFF; CDR3nt: TGTGCCAGCAGCAAGTGGGGCCCCATTAATGAAAAACTGTTTTTT
d_gene: TRBD1; v_gene: TRBV27; j_gene: TRBJ1-4; abundance: once; CDR3aa: CASSTSDRELFF; CDR3nt: TGTGCCAGCAGTACCTCGGACAGGGAACTGTTTTTT
d_gene: NA; v_gene: TRBV10-1; j_gene: TRBJ2-7; abundance: NA; CDR3aa: CASRGSPAPYEQYF; CDR3nt: TGCGCCAGCCGGGGTTCCCCGGCGCCCTACGAGCAGTACTTC
d_gene: NA; v_gene: TRBV5-1; j_gene: TRBJ2-7; abundance: NA; CDR3aa: CASSYRGGYEQYF; CDR3nt: TGCGCCAGCAGTTATAGGGGCGGTTACGAGCAGTACTTC
d_gene: NA; v_gene: TRBV15; j_gene: TRBJ2-7; abundance: once; CDR3aa: CATSREEGMYEQYF; CDR3nt: TGTGCCACCAGCCGCGAAGAGGGGATGTACGAGCAGTACTTC
d_gene: NA; v_gene: TRBV28; j_gene: TRBJ1-3; abundance: NA; CDR3aa: CASSFSSGGFSGNTIYF; CDR3nt: TGTGCCAGCAGTTTTAGTTCGGGAGGATTTTCTGGAAACACCATATATTTT
d_gene: NA; v_gene: TRBV19; j_gene: TRBJ2-5; abundance: NA; CDR3aa: CASSIARGPQETQYF; CDR3nt: TGTGCCAGTAGTATAGCCAGGGGTCCCCAAGAGACCCAGTACTTC
d_gene: TRBD1; v_gene: TRBV28; j_gene: TRBJ1-2; abundance: NA; CDR3aa: CASAGTGLHYGYTF; CDR3nt: TGTGCCAGCGCCGGGACAGGTCTTCACTATGGCTACACCTTC
d_gene: TRBD2; v_gene: TRBV5-4; j_gene: TRBJ2-1; abundance: NA; CDR3aa: CASNKGRAGGGSGEQFF; CDR3nt: TGTGCCAGCAACAAAGGCAGGGCGGGAGGGGGCTCGGGTGAGCAGTTCTTC
d_gene: NA; v_gene: TRBV24-1; j_gene: TRBJ1-2; abundance: NA; CDR3aa: CATSDVGREYGYTF; CDR3nt: TGTGCCACCAGTGACGTGGGGAGGGAGTATGGCTACACCTTC
d_gene: TRBD1; v_gene: TRBV29-1; j_gene: TRBJ1-1; abundance: NA; CDR3aa: CSASGQPNTEAFF; CDR3nt: TGCAGCGCCTCGGGACAGCCGAACACTGAAGCTTTCTTT
d_gene: NA; v_gene: TRBV6-5; j_gene: TRBJ1-2; abundance: NA; CDR3aa: CASSRDPPGGYTF; CDR3nt: TGTGCCAGCAGCCGGGACCCCCCAGGGGGCTACACCTTC